These 18 T cell receptor beta chains share one sample of origin, sequenced in a study of T cells in women clearing cervical HPV infection. The repertoire was sequenced with immunoSEQ multiplex PCR; TCRdb's copy has only in-frame clones and lacks some. The sample table includes 35,000 to 45,000 clones. The source material was blood buffy coat. The receptors shown here come from a woman aged 18 to 75 with a cervical HPV16 infection that either progressed to CIN3+ or cleared (not recorded which).

With respect to this clone: The read gets to within 3 residues of the CDR3 end, and the germline J gene fills in the rest. The V gene is TRBV5-6, the J gene TRBJ2-1; D is unclear. This CDR3 spans 14 amino acids. Germline V gene sequence: CDR1 SGHDT, CDR2 YYEEEE. V lost 2 bases to trimming and J lost 2 bases, with 8 bases between them. CDR3 residues: CASSFRKTYNEQFF. CDR3 DNA (partial): TGTGCCAGCAGCTTCAGAAAAACCTACAATGAG.

Remarks on this clone: The read ends 3 residues before the CDR3 terminus; that terminus is restored from the germline J gene. The chain employs TRBV6-1 and TRBJ2-1; D uncertain. The V gene lost 4 bases and the J gene lost 4 bases, with 8 bases spanning the gap. The germline V gene encodes CDR1 MNHNS and CDR2 SASEGT. The CDR3 has 13 amino acids. CDR3 protein: CASSGNKYNEQFF. CDR3 DNA, as far as it was read: TGTGCCAGCAGTGGAAACAAATACAATGAG.

As regards this clone: At one end the junction does not follow the germline gene, possibly because of a read error. The read gets to within 3 residues of the CDR3 end, and the germline J gene fills in the rest. J is TRBJ1-3 and V is TRBV18; tentatively, D is TRBD1 (5 bases). Germline CDR1 KGHSH, CDR2 LQKENI. This CDR3 comprises 15 residues. Partial CDR3 DNA: TGTGCCAGCTCACCACAAGGGGAATCTGGAGACACC. Amino acids: CASSPQGESGDT. In full, the CDR3 reads CASSPQGESGDTIYF. The full variable domain, with the rest looked up from reference TRBV18 and TRBJ1-3, is NAGVMQNPRHLVRRRGQEARLRCSPMKGHSHVYWYRQLPEEGLKFMVYLQKENIIDESGMPKERFSAEFPKEGPSILRIQQVVRGDSAAYFCASSPQGESGDTIYFGEGSWLTVV.

As regards this clone: The observed sequence ends 3 residues before the CDR3 terminus, with the missing tail filled in from the germline J gene. The chain uses TRBV5-5 and TRBJ1-6; 8 bases match TRBD1. After removal of 4 bases from V and 7 bases from J, the junction contained 7 bases not matched to a gene. This CDR3 is 15 amino acids long. Germline assignment: CDR1 SGHKS and CDR2 YYEKEE (reference sequence). CDR3 DNA, as far as it was read: TGTGCCAGCAGCCTGGACAGGGTGAGCAATTCACCC. Translating gives CASSLDRVSNSP. The full CDR3 reads CASSLDRVSNSPLHF.

Turning to this clone: From the germline J gene comes the end of the CDR3, since the read stops 3 residues before it. The rearrangement uses TRBV5-1 and TRBJ1-1, with 7 bases aligning to TRBD1. The CDR3 has 13 residues. Looked up from germline, CDR1 is SGHRS and CDR2 is YFSETQ. V lost 5 bases and J lost 1; bases outside the gene matches: 2. Partial CDR3 DNA: TGCGCCAGCAGACAGGGGACGAACACTGAA. Residues: CASRQGTNTE. The complete CDR3 sequence is CASRQGTNTEAFF.

About this clone: Read data end 3 residues before the CDR3 end; the end is taken from the germline J gene. The J gene is TRBJ2-3, the V gene TRBV30; D is uncertain. The CDR3 is 15 residues long. Trimming took off 0 bases at V and 1 base at J, with 11 bases between the two ends. CDR1 and CDR2 from the germline V gene are GTSNPN and SVGIG (reference sequence). The chain's CDR3 is CAWSVPQLGTDTQYF. The part of the CDR3 DNA that was read is TGTGCCTGGAGTGTACCCCAGTTGGGCACAGATACG.

For this clone: The CDR3 end lies 3 residues beyond the end of the read and is filled in from the germline J gene. The gene calls are TRBV20-1 and TRBJ1-1; the D is unclear. CDR1 is DFQATT, CDR2 SNEGSKA, per germline (reference sequence). The CDR3 contains 12 residues. The ends were cut back, 1 base at V and 1 base at J, with 4 bases in the middle. The CDR3 sequence: CSARGQNTEAFF. The covered CDR3 bases are TGCAGTGCTAGAGGGCAGAACACTGAA.

About this clone: The read falls 3 residues short of the CDR3 end, and the missing part is taken from the germline J gene. V and J are TRBV28 and TRBJ1-5, with D tentatively TRBD1 (6 bases). Looked up from germline, CDR1 is MDHEN and CDR2 is SYDVKM. The CDR3 contains 15 residues. V was trimmed by 8 bases and J by 9 bases, leaving 23 bases between them. The CDR3 here is CASGERRGGLVPQHF. The part of the CDR3 DNA that was read is TGTGCCAGCGGAGAGAGGAGGGGGGGACTCGTGCCC. The variable domain in full, with the rest retrieved from reference TRBV28 and TRBJ1-5, is DVKVTQSSRYLVKRTGEKVFLECVQDMDHENMFWYRQDPGLGLRLIYFSYDVKMKEKGDIPEGYSVSREKKERFSLILESASTNQTSMYLCASGERRGGLVPQHFGDGTRLSIL.

Points on this clone: The read falls 3 residues short of the CDR3 end, and the missing part is taken from the germline J gene. The chain combines TRBV19 with TRBJ2-2; TRBD1 matches at 7 bases. The CDR3 has 16 amino acids. Germline lookup yields CDR1 LNHDA and CDR2 SQIVND (reference sequence). V lost 3 bases to trimming and J lost 7 bases; unmatched junction nucleotides: 11. CDR3 residues: CASSITGQGDNGELFF. The CDR3 bases that were read are TGTGCCAGTAGTATTACAGGGCAGGGGGACAACGGGGAG.

Details on this clone: The read halts 3 residues ahead of the CDR3 end, with the missing end drawn from the germline J gene. The chain employs TRBV18 and TRBJ2-1; 9 nucleotides line up with TRBD2. The trim removed 4 bases at V and 7 bases at J, leaving 14 bases unmatched. This CDR3 has 17 amino acids. The germline CDR1 and CDR2 sequences are KGHSH and LQKENI. CDR3: CASSLGSSGITGNEQFF. The part of the CDR3 DNA that was read is TGTGCCAGCTCACTGGGGTCTAGCGGGATTACGGGGAATGAG.

About this clone: The read halts 3 residues ahead of the CDR3 end, with the missing end drawn from the germline J gene. The chain has TRBV19 and TRBJ1-5; a possible D gene is TRBD1 (5 bases). The CDR3 covers 16 residues. Germline-derived CDR1 and CDR2 are LNHDA and SQIVND (reference sequence). This CDR3 reads CASSIDPGLEADPQHF. CDR3 DNA (partial): TGTGCCAGTAGTATAGACCCGGGACTAGAGGCAGATCCC.

Concerning this clone: The read comes to an end 3 residues before the CDR3 does, leaving the germline J gene to fill in the end. The chain has TRBV7-7 and TRBJ2-1, with D perhaps matching TRBD1 (6 bases). Trimming left V 5 bases short and J 5 bases short, with 16 bases between. Germline-derived CDR1 and CDR2 are SSHAT and FNYEAQ (reference sequence). This CDR3 spans 15 amino acids. The CDR3 DNA, read in part, is TGTGCCAGCAGCCTTGACTGGGGGCAAGACAATGAG. It specifies CASSLDWGQDNE. Given in full, the CDR3 is CASSLDWGQDNEQFF.

As for this clone: The read comes to an end 3 residues before the CDR3 does, leaving the germline J gene to fill in the end. The V call is TRBV2, the J call TRBJ1-2; D not resolved. This CDR3 has 13 amino acids. V was pared by 6 bases and J by 3 bases, with 11 bases between. CDR1 is SNHLY and CDR2 is FYNNEI in the germline V gene. The CDR3 region is CASRLGRDYGYTF. CDR3 DNA, as far as it was read: TGTGCCAGCAGGTTAGGGCGTGACTATGGC.

To note about this clone: With the read ending 3 residues before the CDR3 end, the germline J gene is used to fill in that end. This chain uses TRBV5-1 with TRBJ2-1; a possible D gene is TRBD2 (6 bases). V lost 1 base to trimming and J lost 7 bases, with 24 bases between them. The CDR3 is 18 amino acids. Germline values: CDR1 SGHRS, CDR2 YFSETQ. This chain's CDR3 is CASSLKPTYSGEGNEQFF. The covered CDR3 bases are TGCGCCAGCAGCTTGAAGCCAACCTATAGCGGAGAGGGGAATGAG.

On this clone itself: The CDR3 end is not reached by the read, which stops 3 residues before it; the germline J gene fills it in. The V and J genes are TRBV7-2 and TRBJ2-1; D might be TRBD2 (6 bases). There are 16 residues in the CDR3. The V end lost 0 bases, the J end lost 2 bases, and 11 bases lay between the germline ends. Germline assignment: CDR1 SGHTA and CDR2 FQGNSA. CDR3 sequence: CASSLAPSVAYNEQFF. The part of the CDR3 DNA that was read is TGTGCCAGCAGCTTAGCCCCTAGCGTAGCCTACAATGAG.

About this clone: The read terminates 3 residues ahead of where the CDR3 ends, so the germline J gene completes it. The chain recombines TRBV5-1 with TRBJ1-2; tentative D call: TRBD1 (5 bases). Germline V gene data show CDR1 as SGHRS and CDR2 as YFSETQ. This CDR3 has 14 amino acids. Trimming took 2 bases from V and 2 from J, leaving 10 bases between them. CDR3 bases read: TGCGCCAGCAGCTTTAACGACAGAAACTATGGC. It translates to CASSFNDRNYG. The whole CDR3 sequence is CASSFNDRNYGYTF.

Details on this clone: From the germline J gene comes the end of the CDR3, since the read stops 3 residues before it. The chain combines TRBV20-1 with TRBJ1-5; a weak D match, TRBD1 (6 bases). Germline CDR1 is DFQATT and CDR2 is SNEGSKA (reference sequence). This CDR3 region has 15 residues. The germline V and J ends were trimmed by 5 bases and 2 bases, with 16 bases remaining between them. CDR3 bases read: TGCAGTGCTCCGCCACAGGGTCGGGGCAATCAGCCC. It translates to CSAPPQGRGNQP. The full CDR3 protein is CSAPPQGRGNQPQHF.

A note on this clone: The CDR3 goes on 3 residues after the read ends, and that part is filled in from the germline J gene. The chain carries TRBV10-3 and TRBJ1-2; D gene unclear. The V end was cut by 0 bases, the J end by 5 bases, with 4 bases between. The CDR3 has 12 residues. CDR1 and CDR2 from the germline V gene are ENHRY and SYGVKD. The CDR3 DNA, read in part, is TGTGCCATCAGTGAGTCCACATATGGC. Protein: CAISESTYG. The complete CDR3 reads CAISESTYGYTF.